The next 14 T cell receptor beta chains were all read from a single sample in a study of blood T cell repertoires in COVID-19. The table came from immunoSEQ multiplex PCR; TCRdb's copy has only in-frame clones and leaves some out. The repertoire includes 150,000 to 200,000 clones, around four fifths of them detected once, and approximately 6.5% sits in the top ten. The sequenced material came from peripheral blood. The receptors stem from a woman aged 40 to 50 with acute or convalescent COVID-19.

This clone was recorded a few times. The DNA for the CDR3 is TGTGCCAGCAGGGCATCGGGACTACGGGCTGAAGCTTTCTTT. It translates to CASRASGLRAEAFF. The chain carries TRBV6-5 and TRBJ1-1; D is possibly TRBD1 (5 bases). Trimming took 6 bases from V and 6 from J, leaving 17 bases between them. The CDR3 consists of 14 residues. In germline, CDR1 is MNHEY, CDR2 SVGAGI.

This rearrangement joins TRBV14 to TRBJ1-6; D is ambiguous. The CDR3 has 14 residues. V was shortened by 0 bases and J by 7 bases, with 7 bases between the two germline ends. Germline CDR1 is SGHDN and CDR2 is FVKESK. CDR3 amino acids: CASSQDWPNSPLHF. CDR3 nucleotides: TGTGCCAGCAGCCAAGATTGGCCGAATTCACCCCTCCACTTT.

V and J are TRBV29-1 and TRBJ2-3, with 9 bases fitting TRBD2. The CDR3 spans 15 residues. J gave up 0 bases and V 8 bases, and 9 bases lay outside the gene matches. Germline V gives CDR1 SQVTM, CDR2 ANQGSEA. The CDR3 protein is CSSRGAGGSTDTQYF. CDR3 DNA: TGCAGCTCCCGGGGGGCGGGAGGGAGCACAGATACGCAGTATTTT.

This chain joins TRBV30 and TRBJ2-7, with unresolved D. The germline V gene encodes CDR1 GTSNPN and CDR2 SVGIG (reference sequence). The length of the CDR3 is 11 residues. V lost 4 bases, J lost 0 bases, and 4 bases lay in between. In DNA, the CDR3 is TGTGCCTGGACTAGCTCCTACGAGCAGTACTTC. Its protein product is CAWTSSYEQYF.

The V gene is TRBV5-6, the J gene TRBJ1-5, with D tentatively TRBD1 (6 bases). This CDR3 has 16 residues. Germline V gives CDR1 SGHDT, CDR2 YYEEEE. V was cut by 4 bases and J by 4 bases, with 18 bases left in between. The CDR3 coding sequence is TGTGCCAGCAGCCGAGGCGGGGGGCAGGCAAATCAGCCCCAGCATTTT. The encoded protein is CASSRGGGQANQPQHF.

The rearrangement links TRBV3-1 (or the pseudogene TRBV3-2) to TRBJ2-1; D remains ambiguous. The germline V and J ends were trimmed by 0 bases and 12 bases, with 12 bases remaining between them. The CDR3 totals 13 residues. The germline gives CDR1 LGHDT, CDR2 YNNKEL (reference sequence). CDR3 DNA: TGTGCCAGCAGCCAAGATTATAGTATGCCGCAGTTCTTC. Protein sequence: CASSQDYSMPQFF.

This sequence joins TRBV6-2 or TRBV6-3 and TRBJ2-6; D unclear. There are 14 residues in the CDR3. Trimming pared 6 bases from V and 4 bases from J, leaving 10 bases between. CDR1 and CDR2 from the germline V gene are MNHEY and SVGEGT. CDR3 coding DNA: TGTGCCAGCAGCACTGGTACCGGGGCCAACGTCCTGACTTTC. Protein: CASSTGTGANVLTF.

J is TRBJ2-7 and V is TRBV5-1, with D perhaps TRBD1 (6 bases). Trimming removed 4 bases at V and 0 bases at J, with 14 bases between. CDR3 length: 15 amino acids. CDR1 is SGHRS and CDR2 is YFSETQ in the germline V gene. CDR3 in amino acids: CASSMGAGRSYEQYF. CDR3 coding DNA: TGCGCCAGCAGCATGGGGGCGGGCCGCTCCTACGAGCAGTACTTC.

J is TRBJ1-5 and V is TRBV28; 10 bases match TRBD1. CDR1 and CDR2 (germline): MDHEN, SYDVKM. The CDR3 is made up of 17 amino acids. Unmatched junction bases numbered 10, after V lost 8 bases and J lost 0 bases. The CDR3 DNA reads TGTGCCAGCTTCTCGACAGGGGGCATCAATAGCAATCAGCCCCAGCATTTT. Encoded protein: CASFSTGGINSNQPQHF.

This clone was seen only a few times. CDR3 nucleotide sequence: TGTGCCAGCAGTTACCCGACAGGGTTGAATAATTCACCCCTCCACTTT. Amino acid sequence: CASSYPTGLNNSPLHF. This sequence joins TRBV6-5 and TRBJ1-6, with TRBD1 identical over 7 bases. V gave up 2 bases and J gave up 5 bases; unmatched junction bases: 6. The CDR3 contains 16 residues. The V gene's germline CDR1 is MNHEY and CDR2 SVGAGI.

The chain is built from TRBV19 and TRBJ1-5; the D is unclear. This CDR3 has 14 amino acids. V was clipped by 2 bases and J by 1 base, with 6 bases between them. Looked up from germline, CDR1 is LNHDA and CDR2 is SQIVND (reference sequence). The CDR3 sequence: CASSILGSNQPQHF. The CDR3, as DNA: TGTGCCAGTAGTATATTGGGCAGCAATCAGCCCCAGCATTTT.

The rearrangement links TRBV20-1 to TRBJ2-1, with D perhaps TRBD2 (6 bases). The CDR3 runs 11 residues. The V end lost 5 bases, the J end lost 15 bases, and 17 bases lay between the germline ends. Per the germline V gene, CDR1 is DFQATT and CDR2 is SNEGSKA (reference sequence). The CDR3 protein is CSAGFGEVGFF. For the CDR3, the DNA is TGCAGTGCTGGTTTTGGGGAGGTTGGGTTCTTC.

The chain couples TRBV5-6 to TRBJ1-1; 7 bases are a match to TRBD1. V lost 0 bases, J lost 3 bases, and 5 bases stayed unmatched. The germline V gene has CDR1 SGHDT and CDR2 YYEEEE. This CDR3 comprises 15 residues. CDR3 sequence reads: CASSLAGQFYTEAFF. The CDR3 DNA follows: TGTGCCAGCAGCTTGGCGGGACAGTTCTACACTGAAGCTTTCTTT.

V is TRBV24-1 and J is TRBJ2-1; 11 bases align to TRBD2. The CDR3 consists of 16 residues. The germline V gene encodes CDR1 KGHDR and CDR2 SFDVKD. V lost 3 bases and J lost 8; bases outside the gene matches: 8. CDR3 region: CATSDALAGANHEQFF. In DNA form, the CDR3 reads TGTGCCACCAGTGATGCACTAGCGGGAGCTAACCATGAGCAGTTCTTC.